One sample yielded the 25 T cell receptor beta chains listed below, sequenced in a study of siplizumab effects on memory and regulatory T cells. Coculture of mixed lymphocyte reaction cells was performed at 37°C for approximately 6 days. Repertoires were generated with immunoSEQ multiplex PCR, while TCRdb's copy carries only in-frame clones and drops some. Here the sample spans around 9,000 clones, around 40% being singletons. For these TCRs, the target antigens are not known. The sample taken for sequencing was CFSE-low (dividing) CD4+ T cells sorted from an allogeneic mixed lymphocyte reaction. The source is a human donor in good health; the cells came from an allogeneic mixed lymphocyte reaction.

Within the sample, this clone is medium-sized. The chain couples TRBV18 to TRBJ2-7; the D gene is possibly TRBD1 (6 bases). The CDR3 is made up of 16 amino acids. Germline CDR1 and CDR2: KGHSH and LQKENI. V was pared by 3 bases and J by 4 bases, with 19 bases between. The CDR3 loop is CASSPFGQSTAYEQYF. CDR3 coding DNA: TGTGCCAGCTCACCCTTCGGACAGTCAACCGCTTACGAGCAGTACTTC.

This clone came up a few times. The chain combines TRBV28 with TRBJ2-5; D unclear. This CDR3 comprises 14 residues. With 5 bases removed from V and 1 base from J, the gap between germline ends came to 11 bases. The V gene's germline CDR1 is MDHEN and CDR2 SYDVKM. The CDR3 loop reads CASSPFGLQETQYF. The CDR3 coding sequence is TGTGCCAGCAGTCCTTTTGGGCTCCAAGAGACCCAGTACTTC.

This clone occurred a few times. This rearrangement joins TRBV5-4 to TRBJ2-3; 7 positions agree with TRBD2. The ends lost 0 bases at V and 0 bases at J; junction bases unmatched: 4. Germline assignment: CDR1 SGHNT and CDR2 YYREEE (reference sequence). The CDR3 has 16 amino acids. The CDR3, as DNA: TGTGCCAGCAGCTTGGATCTAGCGGTGAGCACAGATACGCAGTATTTT. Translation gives CASSLDLAVSTDTQYF. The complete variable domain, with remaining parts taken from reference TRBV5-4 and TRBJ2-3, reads ETGVTQSPTHLIKTRGQQVTLRCSSQSGHNTVSWYQQALGQGPQFIFQYYREEENGRGNFPPRFSGLQFPNYSSELNVNALELDDSALYLCASSLDLAVSTDTQYFGPGTRLTVL.

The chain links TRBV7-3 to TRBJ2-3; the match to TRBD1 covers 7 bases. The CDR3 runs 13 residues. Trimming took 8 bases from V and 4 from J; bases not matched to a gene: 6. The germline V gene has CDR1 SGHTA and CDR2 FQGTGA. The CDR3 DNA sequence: TGTGCCAGCGGCTACAGGGGTTCAGATACGCAGTATTTT. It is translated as CASGYRGSDTQYF. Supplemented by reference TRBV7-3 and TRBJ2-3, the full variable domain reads GAGVSQTPSNKVTEKGKYVELRCDPISGHTALYWYRQSLGQGPEFLIYFQGTGAADDSGLPNDRFFAVRPEGSVSTLKIQRTERGDSAVYLCASGYRGSDTQYFGPGTRLTVL.

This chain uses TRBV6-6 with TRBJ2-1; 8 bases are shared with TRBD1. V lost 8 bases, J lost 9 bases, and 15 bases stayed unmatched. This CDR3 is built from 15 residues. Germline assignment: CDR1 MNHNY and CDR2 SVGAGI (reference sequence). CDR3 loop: CASLEPGGSFFEQFF. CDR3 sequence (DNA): TGTGCCAGCTTGGAACCAGGGGGCAGTTTTTTTGAGCAGTTCTTC.

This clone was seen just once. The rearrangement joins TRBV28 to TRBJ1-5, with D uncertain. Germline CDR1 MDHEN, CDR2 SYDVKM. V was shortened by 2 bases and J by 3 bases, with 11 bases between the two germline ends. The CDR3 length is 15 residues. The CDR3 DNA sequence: TGTGCCAGCAGTTTACTTGGCGGTTCCAATCAGCCCCAGCATTTT. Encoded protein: CASSLLGGSNQPQHF.

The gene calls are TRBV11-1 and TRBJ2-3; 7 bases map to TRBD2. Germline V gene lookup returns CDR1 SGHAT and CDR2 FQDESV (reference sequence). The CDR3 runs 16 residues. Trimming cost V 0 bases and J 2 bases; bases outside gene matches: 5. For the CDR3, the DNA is TGTGCCAGCAGCTTAGCGGGCGGGAGTGTCACAGATACGCAGTATTTT. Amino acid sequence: CASSLAGGSVTDTQYF.

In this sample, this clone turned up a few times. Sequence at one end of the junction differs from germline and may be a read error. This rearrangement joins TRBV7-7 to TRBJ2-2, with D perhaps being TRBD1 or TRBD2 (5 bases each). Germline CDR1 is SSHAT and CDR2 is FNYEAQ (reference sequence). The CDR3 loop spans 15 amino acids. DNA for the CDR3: TGTGCTAGCAGCTTAGGGGAGCCGAACACCGGGGAGCTGTTTTTT. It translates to CASSLGEPNTGELFF.

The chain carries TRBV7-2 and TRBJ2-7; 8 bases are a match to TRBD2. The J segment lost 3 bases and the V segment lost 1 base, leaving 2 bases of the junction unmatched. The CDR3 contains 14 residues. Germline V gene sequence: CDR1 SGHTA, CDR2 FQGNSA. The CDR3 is CASSLGSGIYEQYF. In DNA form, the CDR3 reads TGTGCCAGCAGCTTAGGTAGCGGGATCTACGAGCAGTACTTC.

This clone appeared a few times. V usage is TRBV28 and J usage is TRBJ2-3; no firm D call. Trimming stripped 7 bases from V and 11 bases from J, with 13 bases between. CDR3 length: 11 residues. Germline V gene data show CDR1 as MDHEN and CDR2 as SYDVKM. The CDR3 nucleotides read TGTGCCAGCAAAAGCGCCTGGGGGCAGTATTTT. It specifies CASKSAWGQYF.

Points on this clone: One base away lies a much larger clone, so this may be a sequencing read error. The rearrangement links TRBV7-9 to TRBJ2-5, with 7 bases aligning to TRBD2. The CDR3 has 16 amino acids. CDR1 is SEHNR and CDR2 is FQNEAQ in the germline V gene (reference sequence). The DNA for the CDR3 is TGTGCCAGCGGCTTAGCGCTCCGAGGGGAGGGAGAGACCCAGTACTTC. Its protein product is CASGLALRGEGETQYF.

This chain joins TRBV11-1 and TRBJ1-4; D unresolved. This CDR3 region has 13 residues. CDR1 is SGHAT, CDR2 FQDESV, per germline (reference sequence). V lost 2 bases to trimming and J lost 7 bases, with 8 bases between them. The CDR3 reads CASSLRNFEKLFF. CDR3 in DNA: TGTGCCAGCAGCTTAAGGAACTTTGAAAAACTGTTTTTT.

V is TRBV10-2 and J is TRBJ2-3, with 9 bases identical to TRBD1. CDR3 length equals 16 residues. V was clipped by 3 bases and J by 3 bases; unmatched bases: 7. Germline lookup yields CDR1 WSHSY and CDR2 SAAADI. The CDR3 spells CASSDWGDRETDTQYF. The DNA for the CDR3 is TGCGCCAGCAGTGATTGGGGGGACAGGGAAACAGATACGCAGTATTTT.

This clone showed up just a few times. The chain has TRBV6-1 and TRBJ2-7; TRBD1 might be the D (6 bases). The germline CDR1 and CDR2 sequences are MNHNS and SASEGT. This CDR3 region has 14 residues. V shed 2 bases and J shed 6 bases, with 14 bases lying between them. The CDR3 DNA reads TGTGCCAGCAGTGAACAGGGGCTGGGGGTCGAGCAGTACTTC. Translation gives CASSEQGLGVEQYF.

The CDR3 coding sequence is TGTGCCAGCAGCTTGGAACAGAAGATCTCGGCCCAGTACTTC. This gives the protein CASSLEQKISAQYF. The V call is TRBV7-2, the J call TRBJ2-5; D not resolved. Germline V CDR1 and CDR2: SGHTA, FQGNSA. V was shortened by 3 bases and J by 9 bases, with 17 bases between the two germline ends. The length of the CDR3 is 14 residues.

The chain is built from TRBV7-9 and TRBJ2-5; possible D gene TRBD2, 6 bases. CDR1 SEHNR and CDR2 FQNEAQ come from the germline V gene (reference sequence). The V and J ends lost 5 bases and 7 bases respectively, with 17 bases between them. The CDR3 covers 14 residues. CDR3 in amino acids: CASSQDSGGATQYF. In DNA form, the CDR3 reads TGTGCCAGCAGCCAAGATAGCGGCGGTGCGACCCAGTACTTC.

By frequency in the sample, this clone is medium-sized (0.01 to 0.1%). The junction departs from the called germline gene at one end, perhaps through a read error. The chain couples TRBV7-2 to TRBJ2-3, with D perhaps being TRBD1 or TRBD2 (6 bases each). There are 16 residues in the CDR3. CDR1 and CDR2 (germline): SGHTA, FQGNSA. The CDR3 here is CASSLAWGPGADTQYF. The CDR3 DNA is TGTGCCAGCAGCCTAGCGTGGGGGCCAGGCGCAGATACGCAGTATTTT.

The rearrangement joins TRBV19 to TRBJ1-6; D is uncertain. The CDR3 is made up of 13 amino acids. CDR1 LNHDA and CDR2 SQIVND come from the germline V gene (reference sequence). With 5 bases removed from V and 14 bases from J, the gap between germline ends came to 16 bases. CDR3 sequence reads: CASSPPHLLALHF. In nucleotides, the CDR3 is TGTGCCAGTAGTCCTCCACACCTCCTGGCCCTCCACTTT.

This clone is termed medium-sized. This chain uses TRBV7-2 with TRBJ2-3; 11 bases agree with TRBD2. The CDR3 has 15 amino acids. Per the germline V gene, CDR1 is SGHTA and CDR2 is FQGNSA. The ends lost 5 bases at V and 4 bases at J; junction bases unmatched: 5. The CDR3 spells CASSLSGRAPDTQYF. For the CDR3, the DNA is TGTGCCAGCAGCCTTAGCGGGAGGGCCCCAGATACGCAGTATTTT.

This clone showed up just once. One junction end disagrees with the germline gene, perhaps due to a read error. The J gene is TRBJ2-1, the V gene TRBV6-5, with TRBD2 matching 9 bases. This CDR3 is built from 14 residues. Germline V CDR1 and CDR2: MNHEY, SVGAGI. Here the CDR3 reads CAISEWTSDNEQFF. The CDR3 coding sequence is TGTGCCATCAGTGAGTGGACTAGCGACAATGAGCAGTTCTTC.

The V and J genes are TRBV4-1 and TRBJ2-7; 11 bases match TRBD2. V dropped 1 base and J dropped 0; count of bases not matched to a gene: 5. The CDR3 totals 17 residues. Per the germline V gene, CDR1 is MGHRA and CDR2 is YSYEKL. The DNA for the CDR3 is TGCGCCAGCAGCCAAGTGGCTAGCGGGAGGAGCTCCTACGAGCAGTACTTC. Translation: CASSQVASGRSSYEQYF.

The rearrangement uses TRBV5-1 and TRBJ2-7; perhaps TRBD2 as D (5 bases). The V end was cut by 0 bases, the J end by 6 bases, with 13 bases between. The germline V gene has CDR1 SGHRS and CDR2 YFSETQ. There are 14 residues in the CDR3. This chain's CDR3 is CASSLVRGSVEQYF. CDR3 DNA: TGCGCCAGCAGCTTGGTTCGGGGTTCCGTCGAGCAGTACTTC.

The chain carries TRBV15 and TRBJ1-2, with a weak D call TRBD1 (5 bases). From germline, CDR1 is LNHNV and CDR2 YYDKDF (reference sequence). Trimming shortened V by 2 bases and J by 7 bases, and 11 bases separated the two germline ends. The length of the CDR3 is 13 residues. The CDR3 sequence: CATSRLGHPGYTF. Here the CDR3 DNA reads TGTGCCACCAGCAGACTTGGACACCCTGGCTACACCTTC.

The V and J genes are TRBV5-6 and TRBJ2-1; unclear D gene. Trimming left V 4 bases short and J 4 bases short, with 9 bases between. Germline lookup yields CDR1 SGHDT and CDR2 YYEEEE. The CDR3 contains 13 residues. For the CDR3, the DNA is TGTGCCAGCAGCATGAACTTGTACAATGAGCAGTTCTTC. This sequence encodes CASSMNLYNEQFF.

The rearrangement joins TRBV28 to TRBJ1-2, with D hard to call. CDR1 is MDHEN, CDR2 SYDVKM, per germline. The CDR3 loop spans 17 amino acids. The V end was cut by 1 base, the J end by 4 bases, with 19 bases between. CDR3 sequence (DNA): TGTGCCAGCAGTTTATTTAATCCAGCCTCACCCCCCTATGGCTACACCTTC. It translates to CASSLFNPASPPYGYTF.